Below are 27 T cell receptor beta chains sequenced from a single sample in a study of CD8 T cells in ankylosing spondylitis (dated by TCRdb to the late 2010s). The library was produced with 5' RACE. TCRdb lists the instrument as Illumina HiSeq 2500. TCRdb reprocessing: public reads trimmed at Q25 with fastp, clones called with MiXCR, in-frame beta chains kept. Entries are consolidated by CDR3 protein sequence, retaining the most common genes and DNA. The sample has 200,000 to 300,000 distinct CDR3 sequences on record, approximately 10% of them singletons. The biggest ten clones account for less than 3% of the sample. Sequencing input: blood, either unsorted or a sorted T cell fraction (not recorded which). The receptors here all came from a male donor with ankylosing spondylitis or in good health (not recorded which).

This clonotype was counted at least ten times. The V gene is TRBV30, the J gene TRBJ1-2; a weak D match, TRBD1 (5 bases). Trimming left V 6 bases short and J 4 bases short, with 15 bases between. This CDR3 region has 13 residues. Germline V lookup: CDR1 GTSNPN, CDR2 SVGIG (reference sequence). CDR3 sequence: CACPLGAAYGYTF. In DNA, the CDR3 is TGTGCCTGCCCACTCGGGGCAGCCTATGGCTACACCTTC.

There are many counts of this clonotype. The rearrangement links TRBV5-1 to TRBJ1-2, with 9 bases aligning to TRBD1. Trimming removed 0 bases from V and 3 bases from J; junction bases left unmatched: 3. The V gene's germline CDR1 is SGHRS and CDR2 YFSETQ. The CDR3 loop spans 15 amino acids. The CDR3 loop is CASSLEQGAHYGYTF. DNA for the CDR3: TGCGCCAGCAGCTTGGAACAGGGGGCTCACTATGGCTACACCTTC.

This clonotype has at least ten counts. The chain joins TRBV7-2 to TRBJ2-1; D gene uncertain. V lost 1 base and J 7 bases, leaving 8 bases between the germline ends. CDR3 length equals 13 residues. Germline V lookup: CDR1 SGHTA, CDR2 FQGNSA. This CDR3 reads CASSLVRPNEQFF. As DNA, the CDR3 is TGTGCCAGCAGCTTAGTACGTCCTAATGAGCAGTTCTTC.

This clonotype was seen many times. The genes are TRBV7-8 and TRBJ2-5; D is ambiguous. Per germline, CDR1 SGHVS and CDR2 FQNEAQ. V gave up 1 base and J gave up 4 bases, with 16 bases separating them. The length of the CDR3 is 16 residues. DNA for the CDR3: TGTGCCAGCAGCTTAGTGCTGGCCGCCGGATTAGAGACCCAGTACTTC. It is translated as CASSLVLAAGLETQYF.

This clonotype was picked up a small number of times. The rearrangement uses TRBV7-2 and TRBJ2-3, with a possible D match to TRBD2 (6 bases). V was shortened by 0 bases and J by 3 bases, with 16 bases between the two germline ends. CDR1 is SGHTA and CDR2 is FQGNSA in the germline V gene. The CDR3 covers 17 residues. The CDR3 sequence is CASSLAMAGAGTDTQYF. In nucleotides, the CDR3 is TGTGCCAGCAGCTTAGCGATGGCAGGAGCGGGTACAGATACGCAGTATTTT.

In this sample, this clonotype turned up many times. The chain uses TRBV3-1 and TRBJ1-2; D call uncertain. V shed 1 base and J shed 8 bases, with 8 bases lying between them. Germline CDR1 reads LGHDT; CDR2 reads YNNKEL (reference sequence). The CDR3 has 12 residues. The CDR3 protein is CASSQGDLGYTF. The CDR3 DNA sequence: TGTGCCAGCAGCCAAGGGGATCTGGGCTACACCTTC.

This clonotype was recorded at least ten times. The chain recombines TRBV9 with TRBJ2-2; D is uncertain. This CDR3 has 12 amino acids. V lost 1 base and J lost 4, with 2 bases in between. Germline CDR1 is SGDLS and CDR2 is YYNGEE. CDR3 sequence: CASSVFTGELFF. CDR3 DNA: TGTGCCAGCAGCGTATTCACCGGGGAGCTGTTTTTT.

The V call is TRBV7-2, the J call TRBJ1-3, with 9 bases that match TRBD1. With V trimmed by 6 bases and J by 8 bases, 5 bases remained unmatched. This CDR3 comprises 13 residues. Germline assignment: CDR1 SGHTA and CDR2 FQGNSA. The CDR3 nucleotides read TGTGCCAGCAGGTCACAGGGGGCGCACACCATATATTTT. This encodes CASRSQGAHTIYF.

This clonotype was recorded many times. The chain recombines TRBV7-9 with TRBJ2-7, with 9 bases fitting TRBD1. This CDR3 spans 15 amino acids. V shed 5 bases, J shed 9 bases, and the junction held 14 bases outside the gene matches. Germline V gives CDR1 SEHNR, CDR2 FQNEAQ (reference sequence). For the CDR3, the DNA is TGTGCCAGCAGCCCAGCCGGGACAGGGTCGGTGGGGCAGTACTTC. Encoded protein: CASSPAGTGSVGQYF. The entire variable domain, with the rest obtained from reference TRBV7-9 and TRBJ2-7, is as follows: DTGVSQNPRHKITKRGQNVTFRCDPISEHNRLYWYRQTLGQGPEFLTYFQNEAQLEKSRLLSDRFSAERPKGSFSTLEIQRTEQGDSAMYLCASSPAGTGSVGQYFGPGTRLTVT.

This clonotype came up a few times. The J gene is TRBJ1-1, the V gene TRBV28; no firm D call. The CDR3 is 15 residues long. Germline CDR1 MDHEN, CDR2 SYDVKM. Deletions cut 6 bases from V and 4 bases from J, with 18 bases between. CDR3 coding DNA: TGTGCCAGCAGCCCAGGTCAGAGGAGAGGCACTGAAGCTTTCTTT. As protein: CASSPGQRRGTEAFF.

This clonotype was counted only a few times. The chain has TRBV6-1 and TRBJ2-4; 9 nucleotides agree with TRBD2. Germline V gene sequence: CDR1 MNHNS, CDR2 SASEGT. The ends lost 5 bases at V and 7 bases at J; junction bases unmatched: 18. The CDR3 contains 18 residues. CDR3: CASSPLKGGRAWVNIQYF. The CDR3 region has the DNA TGTGCCAGCAGTCCCCTGAAAGGCGGGAGGGCCTGGGTGAACATTCAGTACTTC.

There are many counts of this clonotype. This rearrangement joins TRBV3-1 to TRBJ1-2; 11 bases match TRBD1. The V gene's germline CDR1 is LGHDT and CDR2 YNNKEL (reference sequence). The CDR3 length is 16 residues. After removal of 3 bases from V and 5 bases from J, the junction contained 8 bases not matched to a gene. Here the CDR3 DNA reads TGTGCCAGCAGCCAGCCCAGGACAGGGGGCACGTATGGCTACACCTTC. Translating it yields CASSQPRTGGTYGYTF.

This clonotype was seen a handful of times. The rearrangement uses TRBV5-1 and TRBJ2-7, with D perhaps matching TRBD2 (6 bases). Trimming removed 0 bases at V and 3 bases at J, with 10 bases between. Germline CDR1 SGHRS, CDR2 YFSETQ. CDR3 length equals 14 residues. The CDR3 region has the DNA TGCGCCAGCAGCTTGGAGGAGGGTTTCTACGAGCAGTACTTC. Its translation: CASSLEEGFYEQYF.

This clonotype was counted ten times or more. The chain couples TRBV5-6 to TRBJ1-2; D unclear. CDR1 SGHDT and CDR2 YYEEEE come from the germline V gene. Trimming removed 0 bases at V and 4 bases at J, with 7 bases between. The CDR3 runs 13 residues. The DNA for the CDR3 is TGTGCCAGCAGCTTGGACAGCTCCTATGGCTACACCTTC. As protein: CASSLDSSYGYTF.

Written as DNA, the CDR3 is TGTGCCAGCAGCTTATTGGGACAGGGGGCCGGGGAGCTGTTTTTT. The encoded protein is CASSLLGQGAGELFF. The chain carries TRBV13 and TRBJ2-2, with 11 bases fitting TRBD1. The CDR3 is made up of 15 amino acids. The V segment lost 2 bases and the J segment 6 bases; nucleotides outside the gene matches: 2. Germline lookup yields CDR1 PRHDT and CDR2 FYEKMQ (reference sequence).

The chain recombines TRBV5-1 with TRBJ2-1; D is unclear. The germline gives CDR1 SGHRS, CDR2 YFSETQ. The CDR3 sequence is 13 residues long. Trimming stripped 1 base from V and 5 bases from J, with 7 bases between. Here the CDR3 reads CASSLRANNEQFF. In DNA, the CDR3 is TGCGCCAGCAGCTTGAGGGCCAACAATGAGCAGTTCTTC.

This chain uses TRBV24-1 with TRBJ2-3; 9 nucleotides agree with TRBD2. CDR3 size: 15 residues. The germline V gene encodes CDR1 KGHDR and CDR2 SFDVKD. The V and J ends lost 9 bases and 0 bases, in that order; junction bases with no gene match: 6. CDR3 in amino acids: CATAQGTSSTDTQYF. CDR3 DNA: TGTGCCACCGCCCAGGGGACTAGCAGCACAGATACGCAGTATTTT.

This clonotype was counted many times. The V gene is TRBV12-3 or TRBV12-4, the J gene TRBJ1-5; 7 bases match TRBD1. The CDR3 is 13 amino acids. Trimming removed 6 bases from V and 6 bases from J; junction bases left unmatched: 5. The CDR3 bases are TGTGCCAGCAGCTTTACAGGGGTTCAGCCCCAGCATTTT. As protein: CASSFTGVQPQHF.

In this sample, this clonotype turned up a few times. A much larger clone differs from this one at a single base, so this may be a read error. This chain connects TRBV5-5 to TRBJ2-7, with D unclear. Per the germline V gene, CDR1 is SGHKS and CDR2 is YYEKEE (reference sequence). CDR3 length equals 14 residues. The CDR3: CASSLGTDTYEQCF. The CDR3 DNA is TGTGCCAGCAGCTTGGGGACCGATACCTACGAGCAGTGCTTC.

This rearrangement joins TRBV30 to TRBJ1-1; TRBD1 matches at 7 bases. With V trimmed by 4 bases and J by 1 base, 6 bases remained unmatched. CDR3 size: 14 residues. Germline V gives CDR1 GTSNPN, CDR2 SVGIG (reference sequence). CDR3 in amino acids: CAWTPDRENTEAFF. CDR3 coding DNA: TGTGCCTGGACTCCCGACAGGGAGAACACTGAAGCTTTCTTT.

This clonotype was picked up many times. The chain recombines TRBV29-1 with TRBJ2-2; 8 bases agree with TRBD2. The V and J ends lost 5 bases and 6 bases, in that order; junction bases with no gene match: 8. CDR1 and CDR2 (germline): SQVTM, ANQGSEA. This CDR3 has 14 amino acids. CDR3 region: CSVSGGGRAGELFF. The CDR3 nucleotides are TGCAGCGTTAGTGGCGGGGGGCGAGCCGGGGAGCTGTTTTTT.

This clonotype was counted between two and nine times. This sequence joins TRBV11-3 and TRBJ2-2; D is possibly TRBD1 or TRBD2 (5 bases each). The CDR3 totals 12 residues. The V end lost 4 bases, the J end lost 11 bases, and 11 bases lay between the germline ends. Per the germline V gene, CDR1 is SGHNT and CDR2 is YENEEA. CDR3: CASSSRGRELFF. The CDR3 DNA reads TGTGCCAGCAGCTCTAGGGGACGTGAGCTGTTTTTT.

This clonotype was picked up many times. Here the CDR3 reads CASSVAQGETQYF. CDR3 nucleotide sequence: TGTGCCAGCAGCGTAGCACAGGGGGAGACCCAGTACTTC. The chain uses TRBV9 and TRBJ2-5; TRBD1 agrees at 7 bases. The trim removed 0 bases at V and 5 bases at J, leaving 1 base unmatched. This CDR3 comprises 13 residues. Per the germline V gene, CDR1 is SGDLS and CDR2 is YYNGEE.

The chain carries TRBV30 and TRBJ2-5; possible D gene TRBD1, 5 bases. V dropped 0 bases and J dropped 10 bases, with 12 bases sitting between them. Per the germline V gene, CDR1 is GTSNPN and CDR2 is SVGIG (reference sequence). The CDR3 contains 12 residues. CDR3 DNA: TGTGCCTGGAGTGTACAGGCCGCTCTCCAGTACTTC. Protein: CAWSVQAALQYF. Complete variable domain (other parts from reference TRBV30 and TRBJ2-5): SQTIHQWPATLVQPVGSPLSLECTVEGTSNPNLYWYRQAAGRGLQLLFYSVGIGQISSEVPQNLSASRPQDRQFILSSKKLLLSDSGFYLCAWSVQAALQYFGPGTRLLVL.

The chain combines TRBV11-2 with TRBJ1-5; D remains unclear. CDR1 SGHAT and CDR2 FQNNGV come from the germline V gene. Trimming removed 0 bases from V and 0 bases from J, with 6 bases in between. This CDR3 contains 15 residues. CDR3 sequence reads: CASSLDHSSNQPQHF. The CDR3 region has the DNA TGTGCCAGCAGCTTAGATCATTCTAGCAATCAGCCCCAGCATTTT.

In its sample, this clonotype was seen many times. The gene calls are TRBV27 and TRBJ2-3, with D unclear. The V end lost 7 bases, the J end lost 0 bases, and 11 bases lay between the germline ends. This CDR3 is 14 amino acids long. The V gene's germline CDR1 is MNHEY and CDR2 SMNVEV (reference sequence). For the CDR3, the DNA is TGTGCCAGCAAGGGAACCCTTAGCACAGATACGCAGTATTTT. Residues: CASKGTLSTDTQYF.

This clonotype came up many times. The genes are TRBV12-3 or TRBV12-4 and TRBJ1-6; unclear D gene. The V end was cut by 6 bases, the J end by 6 bases, with 12 bases between. This CDR3 comprises 14 residues. The CDR3 DNA follows: TGTGCCAGCAGACGACCCCTCCGTAATTCACCCCTCCACTTT. This translates into CASRRPLRNSPLHF.